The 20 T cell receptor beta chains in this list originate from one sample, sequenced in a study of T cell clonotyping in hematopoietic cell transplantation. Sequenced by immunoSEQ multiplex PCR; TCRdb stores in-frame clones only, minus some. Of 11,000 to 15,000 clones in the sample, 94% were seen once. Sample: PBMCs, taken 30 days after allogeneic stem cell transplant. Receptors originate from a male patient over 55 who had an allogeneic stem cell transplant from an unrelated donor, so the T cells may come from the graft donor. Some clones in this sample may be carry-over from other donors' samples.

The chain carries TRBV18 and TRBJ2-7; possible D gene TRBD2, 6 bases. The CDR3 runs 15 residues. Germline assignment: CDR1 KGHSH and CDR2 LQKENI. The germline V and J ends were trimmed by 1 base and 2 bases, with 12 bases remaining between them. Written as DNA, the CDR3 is TGTGCCAGCTCACCACGGTTACGCGGGGCCTACGAGCAGTACTTC. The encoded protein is CASSPRLRGAYEQYF.

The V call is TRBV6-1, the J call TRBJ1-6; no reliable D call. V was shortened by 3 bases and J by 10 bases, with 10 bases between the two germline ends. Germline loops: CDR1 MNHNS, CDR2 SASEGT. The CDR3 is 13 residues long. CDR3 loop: CASSEVLGSPLHF. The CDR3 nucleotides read TGTGCCAGCAGTGAGGTTTTGGGATCACCCCTCCACTTT.

The CDR3 sequence is CASSLDRGPPYEQYF. Here the CDR3 DNA reads TGTGCCAGCAGCTTAGACAGGGGACCTCCCTACGAGCAGTACTTC. This chain connects TRBV7-2 to TRBJ2-7; TRBD1 matches at 7 bases. Germline-derived CDR1 and CDR2 are SGHTA and FQGNSA. CDR3 length: 15 amino acids. V gave up 1 base and J gave up 2 bases; unmatched junction bases: 5.

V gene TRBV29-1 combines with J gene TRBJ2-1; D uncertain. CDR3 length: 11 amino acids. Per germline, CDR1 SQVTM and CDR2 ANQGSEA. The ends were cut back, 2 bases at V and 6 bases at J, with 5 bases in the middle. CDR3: CSVERSNEQFF. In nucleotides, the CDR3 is TGCAGCGTTGAACGGAGCAATGAGCAGTTCTTC.

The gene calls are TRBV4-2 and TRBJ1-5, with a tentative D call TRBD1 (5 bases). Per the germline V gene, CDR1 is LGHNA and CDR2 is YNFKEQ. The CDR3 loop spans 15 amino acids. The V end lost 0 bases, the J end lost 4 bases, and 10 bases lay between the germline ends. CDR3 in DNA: TGTGCCAGCAGCCAAGAAACAGGATTTAATCAGCCCCAGCATTTT. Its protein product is CASSQETGFNQPQHF.

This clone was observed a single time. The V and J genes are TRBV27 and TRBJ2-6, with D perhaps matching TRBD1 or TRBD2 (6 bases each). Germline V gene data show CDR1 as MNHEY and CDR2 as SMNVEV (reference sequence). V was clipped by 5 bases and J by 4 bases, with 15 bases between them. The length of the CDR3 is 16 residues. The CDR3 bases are TGTGCCAGCAGTATGGGGGCGGGGACCGGGGCCAACGTCCTGACTTTC. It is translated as CASSMGAGTGANVLTF.

CDR3 DNA: TGTGCCAGCAGTGCCTCTCGGGGCAAAAACATTCAGTACTTC. Encoded protein: CASSASRGKNIQYF. This chain joins TRBV25-1 and TRBJ2-4; tentative D call: TRBD2 (5 bases). The CDR3 totals 14 residues. Germline CDR1 and CDR2: MGHDK and SYGVNS. Trimming took 4 bases from V and 3 from J, leaving 10 bases between them.

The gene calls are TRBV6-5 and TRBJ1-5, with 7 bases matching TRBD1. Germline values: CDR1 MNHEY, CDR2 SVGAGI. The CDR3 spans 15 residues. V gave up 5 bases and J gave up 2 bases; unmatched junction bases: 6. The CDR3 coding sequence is TGTGCCAGCAGTCGAACAGGGGTCCGCAATCAGCCCCAGCATTTT. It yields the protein CASSRTGVRNQPQHF.

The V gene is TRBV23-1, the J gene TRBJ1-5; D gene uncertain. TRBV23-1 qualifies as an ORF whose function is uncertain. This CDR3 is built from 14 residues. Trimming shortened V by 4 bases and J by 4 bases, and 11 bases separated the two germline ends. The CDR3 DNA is TGCGCCAGCAGTCCGTCGAGTCGGAATCAGCCCCAGCATTTT. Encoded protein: CASSPSSRNQPQHF.

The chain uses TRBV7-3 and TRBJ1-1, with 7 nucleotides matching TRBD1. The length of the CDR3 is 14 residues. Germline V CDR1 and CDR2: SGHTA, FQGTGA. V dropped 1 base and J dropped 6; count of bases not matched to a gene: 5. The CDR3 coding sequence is TGTGCCAGCAGCTTAAAAGGGGGCAGCGCTGAAGCTTTCTTT. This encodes CASSLKGGSAEAFF.

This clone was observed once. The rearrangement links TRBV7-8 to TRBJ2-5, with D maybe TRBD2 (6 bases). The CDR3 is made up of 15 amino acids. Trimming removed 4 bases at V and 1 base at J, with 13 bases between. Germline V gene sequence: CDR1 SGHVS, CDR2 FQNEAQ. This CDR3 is CASSSQGLAQETQYF. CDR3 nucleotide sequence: TGTGCCAGCAGCTCTCAGGGACTTGCCCAAGAGACCCAGTACTTC.

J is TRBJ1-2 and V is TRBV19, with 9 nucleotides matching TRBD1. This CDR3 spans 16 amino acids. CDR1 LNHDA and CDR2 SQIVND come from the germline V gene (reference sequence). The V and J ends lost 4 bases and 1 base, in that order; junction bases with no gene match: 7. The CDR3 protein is CASSTRTGALNYGYTF. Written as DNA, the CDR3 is TGTGCCAGTAGTACCCGGACAGGGGCGCTTAACTATGGCTACACCTTC.

For the CDR3, the DNA is TGTGCCAGCAGCTCCGGACAGCATCAGCCCCAGCATTTT. It yields the protein CASSSGQHQPQHF. V gene TRBV5-6 combines with J gene TRBJ1-5, with D perhaps matching TRBD1 (6 bases). CDR3 length equals 13 residues. Trimming shortened V by 3 bases and J by 5 bases, and 9 bases separated the two germline ends. The germline V gene has CDR1 SGHDT and CDR2 YYEEEE.

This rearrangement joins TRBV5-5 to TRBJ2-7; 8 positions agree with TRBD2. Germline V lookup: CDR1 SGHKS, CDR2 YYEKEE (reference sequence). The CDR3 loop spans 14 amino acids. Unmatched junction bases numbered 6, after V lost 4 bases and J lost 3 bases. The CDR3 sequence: CASSPGLAYYEQYF. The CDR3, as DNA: TGTGCCAGCAGCCCCGGACTAGCCTACTACGAGCAGTACTTC.

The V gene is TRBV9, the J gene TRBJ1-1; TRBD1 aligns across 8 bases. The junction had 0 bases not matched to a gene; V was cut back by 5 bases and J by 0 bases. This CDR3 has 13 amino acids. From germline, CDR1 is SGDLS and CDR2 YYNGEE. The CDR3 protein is CASRGQVNTEAFF. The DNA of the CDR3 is TGTGCCAGCAGGGGACAGGTGAACACTGAAGCTTTCTTT.

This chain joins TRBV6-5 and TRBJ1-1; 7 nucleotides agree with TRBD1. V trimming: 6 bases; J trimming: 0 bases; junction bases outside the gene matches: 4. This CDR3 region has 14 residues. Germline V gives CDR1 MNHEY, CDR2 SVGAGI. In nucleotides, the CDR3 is TGTGCCAGCAGGCGACAGGGTATGAACACTGAAGCTTTCTTT. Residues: CASRRQGMNTEAFF.

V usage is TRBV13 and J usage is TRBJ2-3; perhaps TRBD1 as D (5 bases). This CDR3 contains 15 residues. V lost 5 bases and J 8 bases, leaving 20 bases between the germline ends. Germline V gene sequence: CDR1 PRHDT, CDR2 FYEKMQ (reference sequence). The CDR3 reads CASSPSTGRYGTQYF. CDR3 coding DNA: TGTGCCAGCAGCCCCTCCACAGGAAGGTACGGTACGCAGTATTTT.

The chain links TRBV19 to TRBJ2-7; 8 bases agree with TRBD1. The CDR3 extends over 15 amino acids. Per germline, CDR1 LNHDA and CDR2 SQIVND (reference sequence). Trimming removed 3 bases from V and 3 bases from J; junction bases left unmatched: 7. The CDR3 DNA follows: TGTGCCAGTAGTATTGGGACAGGCCAACTCTACGAGCAGTACTTC. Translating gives CASSIGTGQLYEQYF.

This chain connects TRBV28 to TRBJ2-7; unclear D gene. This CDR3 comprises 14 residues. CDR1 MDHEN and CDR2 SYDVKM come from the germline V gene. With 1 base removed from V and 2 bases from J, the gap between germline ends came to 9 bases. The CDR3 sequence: CASSLSGIAYEQYF. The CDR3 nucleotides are TGTGCCAGCAGTTTATCCGGTATCGCCTACGAGCAGTACTTC. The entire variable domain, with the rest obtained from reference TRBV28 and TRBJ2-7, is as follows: DVKVTQSSRYLVKRTGEKVFLECVQDMDHENMFWYRQDPGLGLRLIYFSYDVKMKEKGDIPEGYSVSREKKERFSLILESASTNQTSMYLCASSLSGIAYEQYFGPGTRLTVT.

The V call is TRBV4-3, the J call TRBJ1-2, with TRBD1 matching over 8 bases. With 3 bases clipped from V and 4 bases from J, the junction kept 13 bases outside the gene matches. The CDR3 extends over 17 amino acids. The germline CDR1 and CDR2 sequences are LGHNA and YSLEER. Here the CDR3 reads CASSQRGTGSNVYGYTF. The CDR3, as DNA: TGCGCCAGCAGCCAGAGGGGGACAGGTAGTAATGTCTATGGCTACACCTTC.